Each of the 29 T cell receptor beta chains below was sequenced from the same sample in a study of blood T cell repertoires in COVID-19. Some clones are missing from TCRdb's copy, which holds only in-frame ones; the method was immunoSEQ multiplex PCR. The sample has a few hundred thousand clones, 65% to 90% seen once; the top ten hold just over 7%. Sequences were obtained from peripheral blood. These receptors came from a human donor in a cohort sampled during active COVID-19.

J is TRBJ2-5 and V is TRBV2, with 7 positions matching TRBD1. V shed 4 bases and J 5 bases; nucleotides not matched to a gene: 10. The CDR3 is 15 residues long. Per germline, CDR1 SNHLY and CDR2 FYNNEI. CDR3 residues: CASSGDRVWAETQYF. The CDR3 DNA reads as TGTGCCAGCAGTGGTGACAGGGTATGGGCGGAGACCCAGTACTTC. The complete variable domain, with remaining parts taken from reference TRBV2 and TRBJ2-5, reads EPEVTQTPSHQVTQMGQEVILRCVPISNHLYFYWYRQILGQKVEFLVSFYNNEISEKSEIFDDQFSVERPDGSNFTLKIRSTKLEDSAMYFCASSGDRVWAETQYFGPGTRLLVL.

The chain couples TRBV27 to TRBJ1-6; 7 bases line up with TRBD1. This CDR3 is built from 17 residues. Germline CDR1 and CDR2: MNHEY and SMNVEV (reference sequence). V shed 7 bases, J shed 7 bases, and the junction held 16 bases outside the gene matches. CDR3 bases: TGTGCCAGCATCGGACTGGTAGGGGGCGCGGTAAATTCACCCCTCCACTTT. Translating gives CASIGLVGGAVNSPLHF.

The chain is built from TRBV7-4 and TRBJ2-1; TRBD2 aligns across 8 bases. Looked up from germline, CDR1 is SGHVT and CDR2 is SQSDAQ. This CDR3 has 18 amino acids. Trimming at V came to 5 bases and at J to 0 bases, leaving 12 bases not matched to a gene. The CDR3 coding sequence is TGTGCCAGCAGCCTCGATGCGGGGGGCCTTAGCTCCTACAATGAGCAGTTCTTC. It encodes CASSLDAGGLSSYNEQFF.

The rearrangement joins TRBV11-2 to TRBJ1-2; no firm D call. The germline CDR1 and CDR2 sequences are SGHAT and FQNNGV. CDR3 length: 15 residues. V was shortened by 2 bases and J by 0 bases, with 10 bases between the two germline ends. CDR3 sequence reads: CASSLNLAANYGYTF. The CDR3 DNA reads as TGTGCCAGCAGCTTAAATCTGGCAGCTAACTATGGCTACACCTTC.

V usage is TRBV11-2 and J usage is TRBJ1-5; TRBD1 matches at 7 bases. Looked up from germline, CDR1 is SGHAT and CDR2 is FQNNGV. This CDR3 has 13 amino acids. Trimming at V came to 5 bases and at J to 4 bases, leaving 2 bases not matched to a gene. CDR3 amino acids: CASSRRGNQPQHF. The CDR3 DNA sequence: TGTGCCAGCAGCCGCAGGGGGAATCAGCCCCAGCATTTT.

This chain connects TRBV6-5 to TRBJ2-7, with D possibly matching TRBD2 (5 bases). V was trimmed by 2 bases and J by 3 bases, leaving 11 bases between them. CDR3 length: 14 residues. From germline, CDR1 is MNHEY and CDR2 SVGAGI. CDR3 sequence reads: CASSYAVGSYEQYF. The CDR3 nucleotides read TGTGCCAGCAGTTACGCCGTAGGGAGCTACGAGCAGTACTTC.

This sequence joins TRBV24-1 and TRBJ2-3, with TRBD1 matching 8 bases. The germline V gene encodes CDR1 KGHDR and CDR2 SFDVKD. The junction had 5 bases not matched to a gene; V was cut back by 5 bases and J by 8 bases. This CDR3 is 13 amino acids long. The CDR3 sequence is CATSVQGAGTQYF. In DNA form, the CDR3 reads TGTGCCACCAGTGTCCAGGGGGCCGGTACGCAGTATTTT.

This chain uses TRBV27 with TRBJ1-3; TRBD1 might be the D (6 bases). The germline CDR1 and CDR2 sequences are MNHEY and SMNVEV (reference sequence). V was cut by 2 bases and J by 4 bases, with 12 bases left in between. This CDR3 has 15 amino acids. CDR3 region: CASSLGTGYGNTIYF. CDR3 DNA sequence: TGTGCCAGCAGTTTAGGCACAGGGTACGGAAACACCATATATTTT.

The CDR3 nucleotides read TGTGCCAGCAGCCACCCCGGGACAGGGCTCGAGCAGTACTTC. Translating gives CASSHPGTGLEQYF. The V gene is TRBV3-1 (or the pseudogene TRBV3-2), the J gene TRBJ2-7, with TRBD1 matching over 9 bases. The CDR3 spans 14 residues. Germline V gene lookup returns CDR1 LGHDT and CDR2 YNNKEL (reference sequence). With 3 bases clipped from V and 6 bases from J, the junction kept 6 bases outside the gene matches.

The V call is TRBV6-1, the J call TRBJ2-7, with D possibly matching TRBD2 (5 bases). Trimming left V 2 bases short and J 0 bases short, with 14 bases between. The CDR3 spans 16 residues. Germline V gives CDR1 MNHNS, CDR2 SASEGT. This CDR3 is CASSENYGGSSYEQYF. The CDR3 bases are TGTGCCAGCAGTGAAAATTACGGAGGAAGCTCCTACGAGCAGTACTTC.

The genes are TRBV18 and TRBJ1-1; 8 bases align to TRBD1. Trimming removed 4 bases from V and 6 bases from J; junction bases left unmatched: 7. The CDR3 has 14 amino acids. Germline CDR1 reads KGHSH; CDR2 reads LQKENI. The CDR3 region has the DNA TGTGCCAGCTCACTTCAGACAGGGGATGCTGAAGCTTTCTTT. Amino acids: CASSLQTGDAEAFF. The full variable domain, with the rest looked up from reference TRBV18 and TRBJ1-1, is NAGVMQNPRHLVRRRGQEARLRCSPMKGHSHVYWYRQLPEEGLKFMVYLQKENIIDESGMPKERFSAEFPKEGPSILRIQQVVRGDSAAYFCASSLQTGDAEAFFGQGTRLTVV.

V is TRBV5-1 and J is TRBJ1-1; D may be TRBD1 (5 bases). The CDR3 has 13 amino acids. V was clipped by 7 bases and J by 2 bases, with 12 bases between them. The germline CDR1 and CDR2 sequences are SGHRS and YFSETQ. DNA for the CDR3: TGCGCCAGCTCGGCAGGGCCAAACACTGAAGCTTTCTTT. It specifies CASSAGPNTEAFF.

The chain couples TRBV7-2 to TRBJ1-1; D possibly corresponds to TRBD1 (6 bases). The V end lost 4 bases, the J end lost 2 bases, and 14 bases lay between the germline ends. The CDR3 is 15 amino acids. Germline V gives CDR1 SGHTA, CDR2 FQGNSA. CDR3 DNA: TGTGCCAGCAGCTCTACCGGGACAAAAAACACTGAAGCTTTCTTT. This sequence encodes CASSSTGTKNTEAFF.

The chain has TRBV6-5 and TRBJ1-1; D is unclear. Trimming pared 7 bases from V and 8 bases from J, leaving 11 bases between. The germline CDR1 and CDR2 sequences are MNHEY and SVGAGI. The CDR3 sequence is 11 residues long. The CDR3 DNA sequence: TGTGCCAGCATGGTTCCGAGGGAAGCTTTCTTT. Its translation: CASMVPREAFF.

This clone was recorded once. The J gene is TRBJ2-3, the V gene TRBV29-1; 10 positions agree with TRBD2. The CDR3 length is 15 residues. Trimming cost V 4 bases and J 10 bases; bases outside gene matches: 14. Germline-derived CDR1 and CDR2 are SQVTM and ANQGSEA. The CDR3 sequence: CSVVNEGQRGGSQYF. DNA of the CDR3: TGCAGCGTTGTAAATGAGGGACAGCGGGGGGGTTCGCAGTATTTT.

This clone turned up a few times. The V call is TRBV7-8, the J call TRBJ2-7; D might be TRBD2 (7 bases). The CDR3 contains 14 residues. Trimming removed 5 bases from V and 7 bases from J, with 18 bases in between. Per germline, CDR1 SGHVS and CDR2 FQNEAQ. Here the CDR3 DNA reads TGTGCCAGCAGCCCTAGAGGGGGGGCAGGTGAGCAGTACTTC. It yields the protein CASSPRGGAGEQYF.

V gene TRBV5-1 combines with J gene TRBJ1-1; 7 nucleotides align to TRBD1. The V and J ends lost 1 base and 2 bases, in that order; junction bases with no gene match: 5. The CDR3 is made up of 15 amino acids. The germline V gene encodes CDR1 SGHRS and CDR2 YFSETQ. The CDR3: CASSLIGTENTEAFF. For the CDR3, the DNA is TGCGCCAGCAGCTTGATTGGGACAGAAAACACTGAAGCTTTCTTT.

V gene TRBV3-1 (or the pseudogene TRBV3-2) combines with J gene TRBJ1-1, with unresolved D. Trimming took 7 bases from V and 1 from J, leaving 13 bases between them. CDR1 is LGHDT and CDR2 is YNNKEL in the germline V gene (reference sequence). This CDR3 spans 14 amino acids. The CDR3 reads CASTPRGKNTEAFF. CDR3 coding DNA: TGTGCCAGCACCCCACGCGGGAAGAACACTGAAGCTTTCTTT.

V is TRBV20-1 and J is TRBJ2-3; 8 bases map to TRBD2. Looked up from germline, CDR1 is DFQATT and CDR2 is SNEGSKA (reference sequence). The CDR3 runs to 14 residues. Unmatched junction bases numbered 7, after V lost 3 bases and J lost 5 bases. CDR3 sequence (DNA): TGCAGTGCTAGTGGGCGGGGGGCCGGAGATACGCAGTATTTT. Translation gives CSASGRGAGDTQYF.

This clone came up many times. The chain employs TRBV29-1 and TRBJ2-1; 10 bases match TRBD1. The J segment lost 5 bases and the V segment lost 7 bases, leaving 8 bases of the junction unmatched. The CDR3 runs to 14 residues. CDR1 SQVTM and CDR2 ANQGSEA come from the germline V gene. The CDR3, as DNA: TGCAGCGGATTCCGGGACAGGGGCAACAATGAGCAGTTCTTC. Protein: CSGFRDRGNNEQFF.

The V gene is TRBV27, the J gene TRBJ2-2, with 9 bases that match TRBD2. Germline CDR1 MNHEY, CDR2 SMNVEV (reference sequence). Unmatched junction bases numbered 10, after V lost 4 bases and J lost 4 bases. CDR3 size: 17 residues. The DNA of the CDR3 is TGTGCCAGCAGTTCATCGGGACTAGCAAGGAGCACCGGGGAGCTGTTTTTT. Translating it yields CASSSSGLARSTGELFF.

The CDR3 coding sequence is TGTGCCAGCTTGGACAGGGGAAACAATGAGCAGTTCTTC. The encoded protein is CASLDRGNNEQFF. This rearrangement joins TRBV28 to TRBJ2-1; 9 bases are shared with TRBD1. Trimming removed 8 bases from V and 5 bases from J; junction bases left unmatched: 4. CDR3 size: 13 residues. Germline V gene sequence: CDR1 MDHEN, CDR2 SYDVKM.

The V and J genes are TRBV2 and TRBJ1-2; TRBD1 matches at 8 bases. The CDR3 extends over 16 amino acids. The germline V gene has CDR1 SNHLY and CDR2 FYNNEI. Trimming at V came to 6 bases and at J to 1 base, leaving 10 bases not matched to a gene. CDR3 amino acids: CASREDRALFNYGYTF. CDR3 sequence (DNA): TGTGCCAGCAGAGAGGACAGGGCTTTATTTAACTATGGCTACACCTTC.

This clone has more than one count but fewer than ten. The chain recombines TRBV7-9 with TRBJ1-6; 7 bases map to TRBD1. The V and J ends lost 1 base and 6 bases, in that order; junction bases with no gene match: 9. The CDR3 length is 17 residues. Germline assignment: CDR1 SEHNR and CDR2 FQNEAQ (reference sequence). CDR3 DNA sequence: TGTGCCAGCAGCTTAGGACGTTCCGGGACAGCTAATTCACCCCTCCACTTT. Translated: CASSLGRSGTANSPLHF.

This clone was recorded only once. The J gene is TRBJ1-6, the V gene TRBV5-1; 9 bases match TRBD1. CDR3 length: 15 amino acids. Trimming cost V 0 bases and J 7 bases; bases outside gene matches: 2. Germline V lookup: CDR1 SGHRS, CDR2 YFSETQ. DNA for the CDR3: TGCGCCAGCAGCTTGGAACAGGGGGCGAATTCACCCCTCCACTTT. Protein sequence: CASSLEQGANSPLHF.

The V gene is TRBV18, the J gene TRBJ2-4; D unresolved. In germline, CDR1 is KGHSH, CDR2 LQKENI. The V gene lost 4 bases and the J gene lost 1 base, with 11 bases spanning the gap. The CDR3 is 15 residues long. CDR3 nucleotides: TGTGCCAGCTCACACACTAACGGGGCCAAAAACATTCAGTACTTC. It is translated as CASSHTNGAKNIQYF. The full variable domain, rest sourced from reference TRBV18 and TRBJ2-4, is NAGVMQNPRHLVRRRGQEARLRCSPMKGHSHVYWYRQLPEEGLKFMVYLQKENIIDESGMPKERFSAEFPKEGPSILRIQQVVRGDSAAYFCASSHTNGAKNIQYFGAGTRLSVL.

The chain couples TRBV25-1 to TRBJ1-6, with 10 positions matching TRBD1. The CDR3 is 15 residues long. Germline trimming cut 3 bases from V and 8 bases from J; bases unmatched to any gene: 4. From germline, CDR1 is MGHDK and CDR2 SYGVNS. CDR3 region: CASSDLGQGYSPLHF. CDR3 DNA sequence: TGTGCCAGCAGTGATCTGGGACAGGGGTATTCACCCCTCCACTTT.

The V and J genes are TRBV24-1 and TRBJ2-1; 7 bases are a match to TRBD1. This CDR3 is built from 14 residues. Germline loops: CDR1 KGHDR, CDR2 SFDVKD. Trimming took 6 bases from V and 4 from J; bases not matched to a gene: 5. The CDR3 DNA is TGTGCCACCAGTATAGGGGGCACGTACAATGAGCAGTTCTTC. It yields the protein CATSIGGTYNEQFF.

The CDR3 spells CAWSGQVYGYTF. The CDR3, as DNA: TGTGCCTGGAGTGGCCAGGTTTATGGCTACACCTTC. The gene calls are TRBV30 and TRBJ1-2; no reliable D call. Germline loops: CDR1 GTSNPN, CDR2 SVGIG (reference sequence). V lost 1 base and J 5 bases, leaving 8 bases between the germline ends. The CDR3 is 12 residues long.